These 7 T cell receptor beta chains were sequenced from one sample in a study of technical replicates of blood from a few donors. Clones were read by immunoSEQ multiplex PCR, and TCRdb kept only the in-frame ones, dropping some. The data show over 90,000 clones, with 95% seen just once and roughly 0.19% held by the top ten. Material for sequencing was T cells isolated from PBMCs. The receptors derive from a human donor in good health.

The chain recombines TRBV28 with TRBJ1-2; 8 bases map to TRBD1. V shed 5 bases, J shed 3 bases, and the junction held 5 bases outside the gene matches. This CDR3 has 14 residues. Germline loops: CDR1 MDHEN, CDR2 SYDVKM. The CDR3 DNA sequence: TGTGCCAGCAGTGCCACAGGGGGGGACTATGGCTACACCTTC. This codes for CASSATGGDYGYTF.

The V call is TRBV19, the J call TRBJ2-1; weak D call: TRBD1 (5 bases). The V gene lost 9 bases and the J gene lost 6 bases, with 18 bases spanning the gap. The CDR3 runs 14 residues. Germline CDR1 reads LNHDA; CDR2 reads SQIVND (reference sequence). The CDR3: CASKAGLMGNEQFF. The CDR3 DNA follows: TGTGCCAGCAAGGCAGGGTTAATGGGCAATGAGCAGTTCTTC. The complete variable domain, with remaining parts taken from reference TRBV19 and TRBJ2-1, reads DGGITQSPKYLFRKEGQNVTLSCEQNLNHDAMYWYRQDPGQGLRLIYYSQIVNDFQKGDIAEGYSVSREKKESFPLTVTSAQKNPTAFYLCASKAGLMGNEQFFGPGTRLTVL.

The rearrangement joins TRBV11-2 to TRBJ1-1, with D unclear. The CDR3 has 14 amino acids. V dropped 0 bases and J dropped 0 bases, with 5 bases sitting between them. From germline, CDR1 is SGHAT and CDR2 FQNNGV. CDR3 sequence (DNA): TGTGCCAGCAGCTTAGATAGCCTGAACACTGAAGCTTTCTTT. Its protein is CASSLDSLNTEAFF.

As concerns this clone: Distinct nucleotide sequences in the sample also encode this CDR3. CDR3 amino acids: CASSTQVGYEQYF. CDR3 in DNA: TGTGCCAGTAGTACACAGGTGGGGTACGAGCAGTACTTC. The V gene is TRBV19, the J gene TRBJ2-7, with D possibly being TRBD1 (5 bases). The germline V gene encodes CDR1 LNHDA and CDR2 SQIVND (reference sequence). Trimming stripped 4 bases from V and 4 bases from J, with 11 bases between. The CDR3 extends over 13 amino acids.

This clone occurred once. The chain uses TRBV6-1 and TRBJ2-3; D unresolved. The V gene lost 2 bases and the J gene lost 1 base, with 13 bases spanning the gap. CDR3 length: 16 amino acids. CDR1 and CDR2 (germline): MNHNS, SASEGT. This CDR3 is CASSELSIRGTDTQYF. For the CDR3, the DNA is TGTGCCAGCAGTGAACTCTCCATCCGGGGCACAGATACGCAGTATTTT.

The CDR3 sequence is CASSPKGGGWTDTQYF. For the CDR3, the DNA is TGTGCCAGCAGTCCTAAAGGCGGGGGGTGGACAGATACGCAGTATTTT. This sequence joins TRBV2 and TRBJ2-3; 8 positions agree with TRBD2. The germline V gene has CDR1 SNHLY and CDR2 FYNNEI. V was pared by 5 bases and J by 3 bases, with 10 bases of the junction left unmatched. This CDR3 contains 16 residues.

In this sample, this clone turned up a few times. The chain has TRBV5-1 and TRBJ1-1; the D gene is possibly TRBD1 (5 bases). The CDR3 is 15 residues long. Trimming pared 7 bases from V and 0 bases from J, leaving 16 bases between. In germline, CDR1 is SGHRS, CDR2 YFSETQ. This CDR3 reads CASGYSGLVNTEAFF. The DNA of the CDR3 is TGCGCCAGCGGCTATTCAGGGCTCGTGAACACTGAAGCTTTCTTT.